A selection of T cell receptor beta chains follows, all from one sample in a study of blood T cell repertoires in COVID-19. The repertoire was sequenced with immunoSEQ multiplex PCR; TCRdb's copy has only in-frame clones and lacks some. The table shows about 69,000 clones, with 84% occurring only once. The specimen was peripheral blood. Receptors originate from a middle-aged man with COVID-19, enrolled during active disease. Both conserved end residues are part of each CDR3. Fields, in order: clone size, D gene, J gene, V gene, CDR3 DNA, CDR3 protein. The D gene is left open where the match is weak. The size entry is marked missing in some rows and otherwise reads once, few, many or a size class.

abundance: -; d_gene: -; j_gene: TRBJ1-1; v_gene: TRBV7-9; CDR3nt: TGTGCCAGCAGCCCTTGGGGGGACTTGAACACTGAAGCTTTCTTT; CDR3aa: CASSPWGDLNTEAFF
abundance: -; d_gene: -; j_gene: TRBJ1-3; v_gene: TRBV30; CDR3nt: TGTGCCTGGACGGGACAAAGCTCTGGAAACACCATATATTTT; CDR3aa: CAWTGQSSGNTIYF
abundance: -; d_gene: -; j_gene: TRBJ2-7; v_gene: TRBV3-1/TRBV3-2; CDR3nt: TGTGCCAGCAGCCGACGTAGAGGGGGGGACTACGAGCAGTACTTC; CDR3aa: CASSRRRGGDYEQYF
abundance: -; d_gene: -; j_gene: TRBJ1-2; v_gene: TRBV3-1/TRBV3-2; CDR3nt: TGTGCCAGCAGCCAAGATCTTCGGGGTAGGTTTACGGGTCGCTATGGCTACACCTTC; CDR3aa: CASSQDLRGRFTGRYGYTF
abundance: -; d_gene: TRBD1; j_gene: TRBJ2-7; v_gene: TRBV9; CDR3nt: TGTGCCAGCAGCCCATCCGGGACAGAGCACTACGAGCAGTACTTC; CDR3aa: CASSPSGTEHYEQYF
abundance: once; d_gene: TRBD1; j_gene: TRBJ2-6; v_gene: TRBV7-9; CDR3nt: TGTGCCAGCAGCCTCGGACAGGGAAGGTGGGCCAACGTCCTGACTTTC; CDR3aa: CASSLGQGRWANVLTF
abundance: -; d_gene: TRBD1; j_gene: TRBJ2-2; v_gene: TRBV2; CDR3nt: TGTGCCAGCAGTGATGTCCAGGGGGCGAACACCGGGGAGCTGTTTTTT; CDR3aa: CASSDVQGANTGELFF
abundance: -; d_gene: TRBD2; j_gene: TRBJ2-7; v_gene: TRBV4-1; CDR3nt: TGCGCCAGCAGCCATCGGGTAGCGGGGGGCTCGACCTCCTACGAGCAGTACTTC; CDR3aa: CASSHRVAGGSTSYEQYF
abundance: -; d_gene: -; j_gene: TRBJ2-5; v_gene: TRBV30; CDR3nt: TGTGCCTGGAGTTTAGCAAACCAAGAGACCCAGTACTTC; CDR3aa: CAWSLANQETQYF
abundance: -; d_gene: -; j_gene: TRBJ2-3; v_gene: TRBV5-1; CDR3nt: TGCGCCAGCAGCCACCAGGGTACAGATACGCAGTATTTT; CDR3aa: CASSHQGTDTQYF
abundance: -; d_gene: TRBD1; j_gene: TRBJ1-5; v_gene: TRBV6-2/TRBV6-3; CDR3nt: TGTGCCAGCAGTGGGGACAGGGCGGTAGGCAATCAGCCCCAGCATTTT; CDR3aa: CASSGDRAVGNQPQHF
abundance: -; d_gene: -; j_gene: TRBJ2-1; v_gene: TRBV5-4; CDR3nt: TGTGCCAGCAGCCCGGAGTCAGGGGAGAACTATGAGCAGTTCTTC; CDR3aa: CASSPESGENYEQFF
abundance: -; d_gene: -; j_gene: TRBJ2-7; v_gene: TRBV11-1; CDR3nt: TGTGCCAGCAGCCCAGTGCGGTACGAGCAGTACTTC; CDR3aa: CASSPVRYEQYF
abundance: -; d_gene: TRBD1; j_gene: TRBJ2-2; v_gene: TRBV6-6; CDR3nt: TGCCTCGCGGGGACAGGGGACGGTACCGGGGAGCTGTTTTTT; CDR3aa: CLAGTGDGTGELFF
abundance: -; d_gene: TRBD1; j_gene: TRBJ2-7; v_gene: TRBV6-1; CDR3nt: TGTGCCAGCAGTGAAGCGACAGGGGCGAGGGGCGAGCAGTACTTC; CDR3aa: CASSEATGARGEQYF
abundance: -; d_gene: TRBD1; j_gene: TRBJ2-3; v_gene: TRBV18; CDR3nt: TGTGCCAGCTCACCGAAATCACCGGGACAGGAGGGGGAGGATACGCAGTATTTT; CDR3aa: CASSPKSPGQEGEDTQYF
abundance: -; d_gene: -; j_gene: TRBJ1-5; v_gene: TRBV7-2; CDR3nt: TGTGCCAGCAGCTTGGCTAGCAATCAGCCCCAGCATTTT; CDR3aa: CASSLASNQPQHF
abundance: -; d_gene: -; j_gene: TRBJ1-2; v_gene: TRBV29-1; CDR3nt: TGCAGCGTTAAATCCGGCTATGGCTACACCTTC; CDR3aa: CSVKSGYGYTF
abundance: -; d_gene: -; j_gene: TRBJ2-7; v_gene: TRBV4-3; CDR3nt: TGCGCCAGTAGCCGGGATGAAGGGGCGAGCGAGCAGTACTTC; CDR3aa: CASSRDEGASEQYF
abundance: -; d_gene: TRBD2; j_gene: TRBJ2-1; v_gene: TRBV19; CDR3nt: TGTGCCAGTAGTACCAGGACACTAGCGGGGGGGAATCATGAGCAGTTCTTC; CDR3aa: CASSTRTLAGGNHEQFF
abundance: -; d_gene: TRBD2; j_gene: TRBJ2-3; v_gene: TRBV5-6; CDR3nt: TGTGCCAGCAGCCGAGGTGCGGGGGTCACAGATACGCAGTATTTT; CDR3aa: CASSRGAGVTDTQYF
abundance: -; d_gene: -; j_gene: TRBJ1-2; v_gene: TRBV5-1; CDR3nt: TGCGCCAGCAGCTTGGCCCCTGGGGCAGGGGATGGCTACACCTTC; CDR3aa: CASSLAPGAGDGYTF
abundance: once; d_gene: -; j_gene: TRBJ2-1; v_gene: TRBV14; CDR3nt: TGTGCCAGCAGCCAAGGATGGGGGGGGCCGGCCAATGAGCAGTTCTTC; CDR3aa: CASSQGWGGPANEQFF
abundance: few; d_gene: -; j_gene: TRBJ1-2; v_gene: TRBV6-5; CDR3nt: TGTGCCAGCAGTTACACTCCCCGGAACTATGGCTACACCTTC; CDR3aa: CASSYTPRNYGYTF
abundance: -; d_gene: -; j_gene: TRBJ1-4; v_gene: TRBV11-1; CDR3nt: TGTGCCAGCAGCTTACACTTCAGCGGTGAAAAACTGTTTTTT; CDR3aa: CASSLHFSGEKLFF
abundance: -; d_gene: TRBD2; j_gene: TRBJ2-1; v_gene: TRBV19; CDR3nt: TGTGCCAGTAGTATCACTAGCGGGGAACACTACAATGAGCAGTTCTTC; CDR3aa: CASSITSGEHYNEQFF
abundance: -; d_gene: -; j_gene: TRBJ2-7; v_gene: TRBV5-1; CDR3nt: TGCGCCAGCAGCTTGGGTTTCGGGGAGTTTGACGAGCAGTACTTC; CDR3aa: CASSLGFGEFDEQYF
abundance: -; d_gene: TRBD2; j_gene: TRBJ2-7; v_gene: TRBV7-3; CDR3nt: TGTGCCAGCAGCGCAGGGACTAGCGGGGAGGACGAGCAGTACTTC; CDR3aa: CASSAGTSGEDEQYF
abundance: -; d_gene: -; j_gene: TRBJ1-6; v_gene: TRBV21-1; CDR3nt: TGTGCCAGCAGCAAAGTAACAGGATGTAATTCACCCCTCCACTTT; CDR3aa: CASSKVTGCNSPLHF
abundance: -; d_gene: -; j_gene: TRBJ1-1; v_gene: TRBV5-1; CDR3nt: TGCGCCAGCAGCTTAGGGCAAAAGGAGGCTGAAGCTTTCTTT; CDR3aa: CASSLGQKEAEAFF
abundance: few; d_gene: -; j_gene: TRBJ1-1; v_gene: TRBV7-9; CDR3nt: TGTGCCAGCAGTCACGCGTTTGGTGCTTTCTTT; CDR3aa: CASSHAFGAFF
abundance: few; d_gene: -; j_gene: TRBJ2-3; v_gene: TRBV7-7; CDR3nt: TGTGCCAGCAGCCCGACAGGTCTCCCCACAGATACGCAGTATTTT; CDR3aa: CASSPTGLPTDTQYF
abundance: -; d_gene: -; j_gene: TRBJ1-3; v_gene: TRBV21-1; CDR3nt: TGTGCCAGCAGAACAGATCTCCCGGACAGGGAGGAGAAAAAGTTAGGGCCTGGAAACACCATATATTTT; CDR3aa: CASRTDLPDREEKKLGPGNTIYF
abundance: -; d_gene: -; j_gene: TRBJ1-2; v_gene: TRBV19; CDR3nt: TGTGCCAGTAGTATAGATCCTCGCAGCGGGGGCTACACCTTC; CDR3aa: CASSIDPRSGGYTF
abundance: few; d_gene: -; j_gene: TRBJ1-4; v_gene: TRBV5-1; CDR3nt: TGCGCCAGCAAGGGGGAAGAAAAACTGTTTTTT; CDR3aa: CASKGEEKLFF
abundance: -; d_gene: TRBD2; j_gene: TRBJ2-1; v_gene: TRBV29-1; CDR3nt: TGCAGCTCTAGGACTAGTCAAAATGAGCAGTTCTTC; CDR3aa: CSSRTSQNEQFF
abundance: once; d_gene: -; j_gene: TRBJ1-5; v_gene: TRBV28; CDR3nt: TGTGCCAGCAGAGTCGGGACTCCCTTCAATCAGCCCCAGCATTTT; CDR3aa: CASRVGTPFNQPQHF
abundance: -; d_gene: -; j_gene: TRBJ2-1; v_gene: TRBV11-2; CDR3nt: TGTGCCAGCAGCTTCGGCCGCGGGGCTTACATGTACAATGAGCAGTTCTTC; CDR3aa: CASSFGRGAYMYNEQFF
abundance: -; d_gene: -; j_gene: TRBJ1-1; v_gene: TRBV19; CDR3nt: TGTGCCAGTAGTATCGGCAGGAGCGGCACTGAAGCTTTCTTT; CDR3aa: CASSIGRSGTEAFF
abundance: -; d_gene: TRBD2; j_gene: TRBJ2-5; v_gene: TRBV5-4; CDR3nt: TGTGCCAGCAGCCCGGACGGGGGGCAAGAGACCCAGTACTTC; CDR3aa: CASSPDGGQETQYF
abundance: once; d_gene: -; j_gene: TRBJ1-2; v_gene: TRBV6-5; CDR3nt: TGTGCCAGTTCGATCTCCTACGCCAACTATGGCTACACCTTC; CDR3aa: CASSISYANYGYTF
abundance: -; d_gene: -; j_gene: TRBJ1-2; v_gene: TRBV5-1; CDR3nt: TGCGCCAGCAGCTTGGAGAGCGGGGGGCTCTATGGCTACACCTTC; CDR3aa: CASSLESGGLYGYTF
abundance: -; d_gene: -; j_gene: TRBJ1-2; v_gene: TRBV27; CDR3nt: TGTGCCAGCAGTTCTCACAGGGTCTATGGCTACACCTTC; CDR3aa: CASSSHRVYGYTF
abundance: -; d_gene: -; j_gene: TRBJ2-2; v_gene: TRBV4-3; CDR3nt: TGCGCCAGCAGCCAAGTACGGCAGGGCTTAACCGGGGAGCTGTTTTTT; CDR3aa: CASSQVRQGLTGELFF
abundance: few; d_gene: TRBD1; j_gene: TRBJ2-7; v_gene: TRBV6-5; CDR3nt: TGTGCCAGCAGCCGAGGGGACAGGGGGGCCTACGAGCAGTACTTC; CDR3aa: CASSRGDRGAYEQYF
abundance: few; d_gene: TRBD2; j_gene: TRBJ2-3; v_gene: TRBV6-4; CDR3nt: TGTGCCAGCAGTGACAGCGCGGGGGACACAGATACGCAGTATTTT; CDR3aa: CASSDSAGDTDTQYF
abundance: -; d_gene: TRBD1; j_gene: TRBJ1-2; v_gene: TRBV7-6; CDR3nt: TGTGCCAGCAGCTCACCCGGGACAGGGAACTATGGCTACACCTTC; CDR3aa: CASSSPGTGNYGYTF
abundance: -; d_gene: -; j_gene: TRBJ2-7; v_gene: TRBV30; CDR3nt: TGTGCCTGGAGTGTCCCCGACAGGCCTTCCTACGAGCAGTACTTC; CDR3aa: CAWSVPDRPSYEQYF
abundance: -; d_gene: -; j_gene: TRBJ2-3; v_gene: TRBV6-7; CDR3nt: TGTGCCAGCAGTTACTTCGGTCAAGGAGATCCCAGAACCACAGATACGCAGTATTTT; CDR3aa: CASSYFGQGDPRTTDTQYF
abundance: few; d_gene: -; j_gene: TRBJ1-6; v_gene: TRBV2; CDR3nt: TGTGCCAGCAGTAAGGGGTATTTTAATTCACCCCTCCACTTT; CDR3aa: CASSKGYFNSPLHF
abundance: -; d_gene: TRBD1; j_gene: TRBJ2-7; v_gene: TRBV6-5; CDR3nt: TGTGCCAGCATGGCAGGGGACAGCTACGAGCAGTACTTC; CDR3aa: CASMAGDSYEQYF
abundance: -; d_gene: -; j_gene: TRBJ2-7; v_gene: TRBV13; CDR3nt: TGTGCCAGCAGCTTGCAGGGCTCTGGCGAGCAGTACTTC; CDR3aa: CASSLQGSGEQYF
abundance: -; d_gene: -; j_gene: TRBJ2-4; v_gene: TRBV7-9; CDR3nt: TGTGCCAGCAGCCCCCAGCGGTTCTTAGCCAAAAACATTCAGTACTTC; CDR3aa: CASSPQRFLAKNIQYF
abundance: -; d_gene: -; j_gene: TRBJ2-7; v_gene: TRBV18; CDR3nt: TGTGCCAGCTCACCAATCGGTTCGTCCTACGAGCAGTACTTC; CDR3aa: CASSPIGSSYEQYF
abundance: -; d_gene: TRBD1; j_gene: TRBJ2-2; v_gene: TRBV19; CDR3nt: TGTGCCAGTAGTCGACAGGGTCGTAGTTCCGGGGAGCTGTTTTTT; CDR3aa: CASSRQGRSSGELFF